This passage covers 23 T cell receptor beta chains from one sample sequenced in a study of blood T cell repertoires in COVID-19. The table came from immunoSEQ multiplex PCR; TCRdb's copy has only in-frame clones and leaves some out. This sample carries 470,000 or so clones, 70% to 90% of them seen once, and the ten largest clones take approximately 3.2%. The sequencing input was peripheral blood. The receptors originated from a human donor in a cohort sampled during active COVID-19.

This chain connects TRBV7-2 to TRBJ2-7, with TRBD2 matching 10 bases. V shed 5 bases and J 4 bases; nucleotides not matched to a gene: 5. CDR1 and CDR2 from the germline V gene are SGHTA and FQGNSA. This CDR3 comprises 14 residues. In nucleotides, the CDR3 is TGTGCCAGCAGCATTACTAGCGGGGCATACGAGCAGTACTTC. This gives the protein CASSITSGAYEQYF.

This CDR3 reads CASSDPGEGTEAFF. The DNA of the CDR3 is TGTGCCAGCAGTGACCCCGGGGAGGGGACTGAAGCTTTCTTT. The chain uses TRBV2 and TRBJ1-1; tentative D call: TRBD1 (5 bases). Germline CDR1 reads SNHLY; CDR2 reads FYNNEI. V lost 3 bases to trimming and J lost 5 bases, with 13 bases between them. The CDR3 extends over 14 amino acids.

V and J are TRBV6-1 and TRBJ1-5, with D tentatively TRBD1 (5 bases). Trimming cost V 6 bases and J 7 bases, with 19 bases left between them. This CDR3 spans 15 amino acids. Germline V gives CDR1 MNHNS, CDR2 SASEGT. The CDR3 spells CASRRDSTRGQPQHF. The CDR3 DNA follows: TGTGCCAGCAGAAGGGACTCCACCCGCGGCCAGCCCCAGCATTTT.

In this sample, this clone turned up many times. The V and J genes are TRBV4-2 and TRBJ2-7, with TRBD2 matching over 12 bases. Trimming at V came to 5 bases and at J to 2 bases, leaving 10 bases not matched to a gene. The CDR3 runs 17 residues. The germline V gene has CDR1 LGHNA and CDR2 YNFKEQ. The CDR3 DNA is TGTGCCAGCAGCGTGACTAGCGGGAGTCAGGTCGCCTACGAGCAGTACTTC. Protein sequence: CASSVTSGSQVAYEQYF.

The chain couples TRBV24-1 to TRBJ2-1; 7 positions agree with TRBD1. With 5 bases clipped from V and 1 base from J, the junction kept 7 bases outside the gene matches. The CDR3 sequence is 16 residues long. Germline-derived CDR1 and CDR2 are KGHDR and SFDVKD. The CDR3 is CATSARQGYSYNEQFF. The DNA of the CDR3 is TGTGCCACCAGTGCCCGACAGGGTTATTCCTACAATGAGCAGTTCTTC.

This chain connects TRBV6-6 to TRBJ2-7; 9 nucleotides match TRBD1. Trimming cost V 4 bases and J 5 bases; bases outside gene matches: 9. CDR3 length: 15 residues. The germline V gene has CDR1 MNHNY and CDR2 SVGAGI (reference sequence). The CDR3 reads CASSSPGTGRDEQYF. The CDR3 DNA is TGTGCCAGCAGTTCCCCTGGGACAGGGAGGGACGAGCAGTACTTC.

This chain links TRBV9 with TRBJ1-3; no firm D call. V was cut by 4 bases and J by 4 bases, with 9 bases left in between. CDR1 is SGDLS and CDR2 is YYNGEE in the germline V gene. This CDR3 contains 13 residues. The CDR3 region has the DNA TGTGCCAGCAGCCACTCCGCGGGAAACACCATATATTTT. Amino acid sequence: CASSHSAGNTIYF.

The DNA of the CDR3 is TGTGCCAGCAGCCCCCGGACAGGGAAACGGGGGGGCTACACCTTC. Residues: CASSPRTGKRGGYTF. The chain employs TRBV7-8 and TRBJ1-2; TRBD1 matches at 8 bases. The CDR3 has 15 amino acids. The V segment lost 5 bases and the J segment 8 bases; nucleotides outside the gene matches: 13. Looked up from germline, CDR1 is SGHVS and CDR2 is FQNEAQ.

This clone was seen only once. The CDR3: CASSQDLEQYF. Here the CDR3 DNA reads TGTGCCAGCAGCCAAGATCTAGAGCAGTACTTC. J is TRBJ2-7 and V is TRBV4-2, with D unclear. The V gene lost 0 bases and the J gene lost 7 bases, with 4 bases spanning the gap. The germline V gene encodes CDR1 LGHNA and CDR2 YNFKEQ. This CDR3 region has 11 residues.

The J gene is TRBJ1-1, the V gene TRBV6-5, with D hard to call. Germline V gives CDR1 MNHEY, CDR2 SVGAGI. Trimming left V 6 bases short and J 4 bases short, with 9 bases between. The CDR3 runs to 12 residues. CDR3 loop: CASRTGGTEAFF. The CDR3 DNA is TGTGCCAGCAGGACGGGAGGCACTGAAGCTTTCTTT.

This clone came up once. The genes are TRBV13 and TRBJ1-5; no reliable D call. With 5 bases removed from V and 0 bases from J, the gap between germline ends came to 14 bases. Looked up from germline, CDR1 is PRHDT and CDR2 is FYEKMQ (reference sequence). The CDR3 is made up of 16 amino acids. As DNA, the CDR3 is TGTGCCAGCAGCCGACGCGGGGATATTAGCAATCAGCCCCAGCATTTT. It yields the protein CASSRRGDISNQPQHF.

The chain employs TRBV7-3 and TRBJ1-5; possibly TRBD1 for D (5 bases). The V end was cut by 3 bases, the J end by 9 bases, with 18 bases between. Germline values: CDR1 SGHTA, CDR2 FQGTGA. This CDR3 is 15 amino acids long. The CDR3 reads CASSFSGISSGPQHF. CDR3 DNA sequence: TGTGCCAGCAGCTTTTCAGGGATCTCTTCGGGGCCCCAGCATTTT.

The chain has TRBV15 and TRBJ2-3; possible D gene TRBD2, 6 bases. Germline CDR1 reads LNHNV; CDR2 reads YYDKDF (reference sequence). Trimming left V 8 bases short and J 3 bases short, with 15 bases between. The CDR3 sequence is 14 residues long. In DNA, the CDR3 is TGTGCCACCGGAGGGCACAGTTCGACAGATACGCAGTATTTT. It translates to CATGGHSSTDTQYF.

DNA of the CDR3: TGTGCCAGCACCACGCGACAGGGCAGGTACGAGCAGTACTTC. It specifies CASTTRQGRYEQYF. This sequence joins TRBV5-6 and TRBJ2-7, with 7 nucleotides matching TRBD1. The germline gives CDR1 SGHDT, CDR2 YYEEEE. V lost 6 bases and J lost 4; bases outside the gene matches: 10. This CDR3 contains 14 residues. The variable domain in full, with the rest retrieved from reference TRBV5-6 and TRBJ2-7, is DAGVTQSPTHLIKTRGQQVTLRCSPKSGHDTVSWYQQALGQGPQFIFQYYEEEERQRGNFPDRFSGHQFPNYSSELNVNALLLGDSALYLCASTTRQGRYEQYFGPGTRLTVT.

The chain uses TRBV18 and TRBJ1-1; 11 nucleotides line up with TRBD1. The CDR3 sequence is 17 residues long. V gave up 1 base and J gave up 6 bases; unmatched junction bases: 10. Germline values: CDR1 KGHSH, CDR2 LQKENI. The CDR3 reads CASSPLAPGTGGAEAFF. DNA of the CDR3: TGTGCCAGCTCACCACTCGCCCCGGGGACAGGGGGGGCTGAAGCTTTCTTT. The full variable domain, with the rest looked up from reference TRBV18 and TRBJ1-1, is NAGVMQNPRHLVRRRGQEARLRCSPMKGHSHVYWYRQLPEEGLKFMVYLQKENIIDESGMPKERFSAEFPKEGPSILRIQQVVRGDSAAYFCASSPLAPGTGGAEAFFGQGTRLTVV.

This chain links TRBV5-6 with TRBJ2-5, with 7 bases matching TRBD2. Germline V gives CDR1 SGHDT, CDR2 YYEEEE. V gave up 2 bases and J gave up 4 bases; unmatched junction bases: 2. There are 13 residues in the CDR3. CDR3: CASSFGRLETQYF. Here the CDR3 DNA reads TGTGCCAGCAGCTTCGGGAGGCTAGAGACCCAGTACTTC.

The chain recombines TRBV6-5 with TRBJ2-5; D is perhaps TRBD2 (6 bases). Looked up from germline, CDR1 is MNHEY and CDR2 is SVGAGI. V dropped 8 bases and J dropped 2 bases, with 15 bases sitting between them. This CDR3 contains 14 residues. The CDR3 reads CASGRTVGQETQYF. Here the CDR3 DNA reads TGTGCCAGCGGGAGGACGGTGGGACAAGAGACCCAGTACTTC.

The chain recombines TRBV7-8 with TRBJ2-3, with D perhaps TRBD2 (6 bases). There are 13 residues in the CDR3. The germline gives CDR1 SGHVS, CDR2 FQNEAQ. Trimming shortened V by 3 bases and J by 3 bases, and 7 bases separated the two germline ends. CDR3 DNA sequence: TGTGCCAGCAGCTTGGGGGGAACAGATACGCAGTATTTT. Translated, it gives CASSLGGTDTQYF.

The chain is built from TRBV11-3 and TRBJ2-1, with TRBD2 matching over 10 bases. V dropped 4 bases and J dropped 3; count of bases not matched to a gene: 3. Germline V gene lookup returns CDR1 SGHNT and CDR2 YENEEA. CDR3 length equals 15 residues. CDR3 sequence (DNA): TGTGCCAGCAGCTCCCAGCGGGAGGGCTACAATGAGCAGTTCTTC. Its protein is CASSSQREGYNEQFF.

The chain combines TRBV7-9 with TRBJ1-3; D gene uncertain. V was pared by 0 bases and J by 3 bases, with 9 bases between. The CDR3 runs to 15 residues. Germline CDR1 is SEHNR and CDR2 is FQNEAQ (reference sequence). CDR3 in DNA: TGTGCCAGCAGCTTAGCCGGGAACCTTGGAAACACCATATATTTT. This codes for CASSLAGNLGNTIYF.

J is TRBJ2-7 and V is TRBV28; no clear D gene. The CDR3 covers 11 residues. Trimming stripped 2 bases from V and 6 bases from J, with 5 bases between. From germline, CDR1 is MDHEN and CDR2 SYDVKM. CDR3 sequence reads: CASSLVGEQYF. CDR3 nucleotides: TGTGCCAGCAGTTTAGTCGGCGAGCAGTACTTC.

The gene calls are TRBV7-2 and TRBJ1-5; D call uncertain. The CDR3 contains 13 residues. Germline V CDR1 and CDR2: SGHTA, FQGNSA. V was cut by 1 base and J by 6 bases, with 7 bases left in between. The chain's CDR3 is CASSLGVGQPQHF. The DNA of the CDR3 is TGTGCCAGCAGCTTAGGCGTCGGTCAGCCCCAGCATTTT.

This clone has a handful of counts. The rearrangement links TRBV2 to TRBJ1-5; tentatively, D is TRBD1 (6 bases). The CDR3 length is 14 residues. Germline V gene data show CDR1 as SNHLY and CDR2 as FYNNEI. The germline V and J ends were trimmed by 5 bases and 5 bases, with 13 bases remaining between them. CDR3 DNA sequence: TGTGCCAGCAGTTGGGACACCAGATATCAGCCCCAGCATTTT. Translated, it gives CASSWDTRYQPQHF.